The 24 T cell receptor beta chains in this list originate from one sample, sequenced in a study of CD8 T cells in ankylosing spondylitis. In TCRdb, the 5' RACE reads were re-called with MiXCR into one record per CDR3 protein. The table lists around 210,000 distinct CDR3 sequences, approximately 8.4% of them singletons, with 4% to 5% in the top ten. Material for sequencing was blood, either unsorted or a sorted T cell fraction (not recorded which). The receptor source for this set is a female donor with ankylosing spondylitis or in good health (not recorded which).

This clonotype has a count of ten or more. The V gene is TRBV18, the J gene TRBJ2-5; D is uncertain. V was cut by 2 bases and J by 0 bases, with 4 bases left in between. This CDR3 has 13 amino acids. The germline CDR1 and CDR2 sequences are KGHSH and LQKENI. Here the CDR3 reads CASSPVDQETQYF. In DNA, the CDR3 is TGTGCCAGCTCACCAGTCGACCAAGAGACCCAGTACTTC.

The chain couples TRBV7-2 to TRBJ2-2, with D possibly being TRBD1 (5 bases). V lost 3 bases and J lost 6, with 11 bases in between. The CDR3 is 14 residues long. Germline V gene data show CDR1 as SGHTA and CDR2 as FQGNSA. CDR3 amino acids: CASSLDSRAGELFF. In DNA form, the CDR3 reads TGTGCCAGCAGCTTGGATAGCAGGGCCGGGGAGCTGTTTTTT.

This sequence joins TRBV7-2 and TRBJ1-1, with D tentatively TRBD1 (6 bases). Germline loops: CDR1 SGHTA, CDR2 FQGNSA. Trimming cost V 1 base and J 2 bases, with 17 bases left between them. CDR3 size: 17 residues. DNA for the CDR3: TGTGCCAGCAGCTTAGGGGCGGGGGGGCCATCTAACACTGAAGCTTTCTTT. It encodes CASSLGAGGPSNTEAFF.

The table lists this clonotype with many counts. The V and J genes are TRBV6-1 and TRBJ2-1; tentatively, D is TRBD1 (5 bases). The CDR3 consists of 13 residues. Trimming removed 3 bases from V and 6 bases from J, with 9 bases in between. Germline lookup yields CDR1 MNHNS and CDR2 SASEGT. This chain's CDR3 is CASSETVFNEQFF. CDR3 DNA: TGTGCCAGCAGTGAGACAGTCTTCAATGAGCAGTTCTTC.

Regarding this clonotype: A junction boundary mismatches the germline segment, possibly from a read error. CDR3 region: CASSPQGSGDNVLTF. In DNA, the CDR3 is TGTGCCAGCAGCCCCCAGGGCTCTGGGGACAACGTCCTGACTTTC. The V gene is TRBV6-1, the J gene TRBJ2-6, with D tentatively TRBD1 (5 bases). Germline lookup yields CDR1 MNHNS and CDR2 SASEGT. This CDR3 has 15 residues.

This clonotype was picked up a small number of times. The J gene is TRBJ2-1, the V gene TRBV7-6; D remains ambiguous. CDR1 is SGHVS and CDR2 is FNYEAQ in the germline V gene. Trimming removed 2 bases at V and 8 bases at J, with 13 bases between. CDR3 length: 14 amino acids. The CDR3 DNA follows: TGTGCCAGCAGCTTACCTACCTTCCCCCATGAGCAGTTCTTC. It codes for CASSLPTFPHEQFF. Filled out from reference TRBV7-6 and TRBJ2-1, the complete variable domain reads GAGVSQSPRYKVTKRGQDVALRCDPISGHVSLYWYRQALGQGPEFLTYFNYEAQQDKSGLPNDRFSAERPEGSISTLTIQRTEQRDSAMYRCASSLPTFPHEQFFGPGTRLTVL.

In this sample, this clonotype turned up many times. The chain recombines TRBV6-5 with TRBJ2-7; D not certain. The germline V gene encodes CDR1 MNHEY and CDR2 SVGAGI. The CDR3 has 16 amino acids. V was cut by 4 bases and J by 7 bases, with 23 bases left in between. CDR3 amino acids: CASSSARRTLSREQYF. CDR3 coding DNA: TGTGCCAGCAGTTCCGCCCGGCGGACCCTATCCAGGGAGCAGTACTTC.

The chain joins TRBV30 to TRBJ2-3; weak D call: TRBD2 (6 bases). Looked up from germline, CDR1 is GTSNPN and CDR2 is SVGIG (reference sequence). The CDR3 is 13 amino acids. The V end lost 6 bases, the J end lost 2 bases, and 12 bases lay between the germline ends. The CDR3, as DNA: TGTGCCTGTCGCGGGATGACCACAGATACGCAGTATTTT. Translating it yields CACRGMTTDTQYF.

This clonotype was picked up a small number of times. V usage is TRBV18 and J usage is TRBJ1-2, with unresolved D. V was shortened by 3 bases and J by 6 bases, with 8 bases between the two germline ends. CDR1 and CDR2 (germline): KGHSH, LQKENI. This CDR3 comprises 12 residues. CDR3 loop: CASSPAGDGYTF. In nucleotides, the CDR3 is TGTGCCAGCTCACCCGCCGGGGATGGCTACACCTTC.

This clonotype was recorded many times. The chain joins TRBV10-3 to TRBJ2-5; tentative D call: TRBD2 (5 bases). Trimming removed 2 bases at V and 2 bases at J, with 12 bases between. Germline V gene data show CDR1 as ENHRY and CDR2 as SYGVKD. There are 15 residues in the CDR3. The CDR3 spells CAISERSGRQETQYF. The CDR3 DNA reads TGTGCCATCAGTGAGAGGAGCGGCCGGCAAGAGACCCAGTACTTC.

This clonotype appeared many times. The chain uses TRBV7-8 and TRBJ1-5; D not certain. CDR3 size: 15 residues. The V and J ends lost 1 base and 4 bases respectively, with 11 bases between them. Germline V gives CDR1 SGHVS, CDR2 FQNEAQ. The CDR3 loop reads CASSLDGEVNQPQHF. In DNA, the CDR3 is TGTGCCAGCAGCTTAGATGGGGAGGTGAATCAGCCCCAGCATTTT.

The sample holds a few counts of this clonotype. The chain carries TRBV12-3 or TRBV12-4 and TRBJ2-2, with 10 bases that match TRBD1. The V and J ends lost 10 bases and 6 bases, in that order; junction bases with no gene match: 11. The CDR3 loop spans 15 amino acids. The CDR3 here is CATRPRDRGPGELFF. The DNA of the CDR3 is TGTGCCACCAGACCACGGGACAGGGGACCCGGGGAGCTGTTTTTT.

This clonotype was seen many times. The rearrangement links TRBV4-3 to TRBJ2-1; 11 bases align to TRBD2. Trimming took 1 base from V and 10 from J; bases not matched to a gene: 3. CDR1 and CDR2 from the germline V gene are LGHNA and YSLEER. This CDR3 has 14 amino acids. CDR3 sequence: CASSQGLAGGEQFF. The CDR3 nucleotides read TGCGCCAGCAGCCAAGGGCTAGCGGGAGGCGAGCAGTTCTTC.

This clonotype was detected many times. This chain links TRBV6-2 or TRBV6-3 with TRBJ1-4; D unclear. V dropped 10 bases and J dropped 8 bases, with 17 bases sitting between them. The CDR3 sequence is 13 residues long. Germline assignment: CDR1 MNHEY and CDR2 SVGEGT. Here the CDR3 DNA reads TGTGCCACCGTCCGGGGATTAGGCGAAAAACTGTTTTTT. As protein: CATVRGLGEKLFF.

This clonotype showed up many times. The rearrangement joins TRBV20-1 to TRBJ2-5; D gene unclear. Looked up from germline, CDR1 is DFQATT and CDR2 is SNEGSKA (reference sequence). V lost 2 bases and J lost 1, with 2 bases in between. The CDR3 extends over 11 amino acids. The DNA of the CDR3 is TGCAGTGCTAGACCCCAAGAGACCCAGTACTTC. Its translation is CSARPQETQYF.

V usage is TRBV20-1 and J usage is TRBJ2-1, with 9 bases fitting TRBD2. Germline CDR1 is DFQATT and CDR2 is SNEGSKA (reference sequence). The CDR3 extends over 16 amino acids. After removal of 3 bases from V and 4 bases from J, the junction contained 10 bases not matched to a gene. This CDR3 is CSASWAGGRRYNEQFF. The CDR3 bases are TGCAGTGCTAGTTGGGCGGGAGGGCGCAGGTACAATGAGCAGTTCTTC.

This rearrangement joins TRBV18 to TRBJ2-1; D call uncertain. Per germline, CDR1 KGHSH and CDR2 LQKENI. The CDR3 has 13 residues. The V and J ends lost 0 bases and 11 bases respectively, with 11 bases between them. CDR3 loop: CASSPPTVPQQFF. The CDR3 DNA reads TGTGCCAGCTCACCACCGACGGTTCCCCAGCAGTTCTTC.

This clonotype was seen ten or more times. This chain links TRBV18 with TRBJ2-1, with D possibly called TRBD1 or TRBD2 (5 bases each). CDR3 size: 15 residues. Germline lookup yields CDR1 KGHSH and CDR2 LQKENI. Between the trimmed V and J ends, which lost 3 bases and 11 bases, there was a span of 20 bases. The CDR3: CASSPPTGTTSQQFF. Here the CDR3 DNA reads TGTGCCAGCTCACCCCCGACCGGGACGACCTCCCAGCAGTTCTTC.

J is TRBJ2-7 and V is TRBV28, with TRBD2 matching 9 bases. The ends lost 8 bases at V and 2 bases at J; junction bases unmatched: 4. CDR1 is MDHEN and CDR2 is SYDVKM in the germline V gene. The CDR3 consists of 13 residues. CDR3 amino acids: CASSASGTYEQYF. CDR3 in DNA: TGTGCCAGCTCTGCTAGCGGGACCTACGAGCAGTACTTC.

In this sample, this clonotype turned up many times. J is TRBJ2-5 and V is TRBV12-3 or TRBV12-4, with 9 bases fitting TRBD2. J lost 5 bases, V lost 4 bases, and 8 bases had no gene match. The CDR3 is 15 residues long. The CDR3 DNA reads TGTGCCAGCAGTTACTTAGCGGGAGCTGCGGAGACCCAGTACTTC. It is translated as CASSYLAGAAETQYF.

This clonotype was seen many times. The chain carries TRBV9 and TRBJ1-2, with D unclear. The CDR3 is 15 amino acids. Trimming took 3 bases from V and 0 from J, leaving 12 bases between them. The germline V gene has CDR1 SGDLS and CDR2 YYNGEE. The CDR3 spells CASSGTRLANYGYTF. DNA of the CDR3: TGTGCCAGCAGCGGAACAAGGTTAGCTAACTATGGCTACACCTTC.

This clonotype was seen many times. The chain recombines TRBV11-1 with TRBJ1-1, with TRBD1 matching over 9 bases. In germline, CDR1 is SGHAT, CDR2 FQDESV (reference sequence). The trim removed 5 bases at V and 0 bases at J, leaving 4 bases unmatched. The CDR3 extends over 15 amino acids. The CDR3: CASSTRTGVNTEAFF. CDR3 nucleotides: TGTGCCAGCAGCACCCGGACAGGGGTGAACACTGAAGCTTTCTTT.

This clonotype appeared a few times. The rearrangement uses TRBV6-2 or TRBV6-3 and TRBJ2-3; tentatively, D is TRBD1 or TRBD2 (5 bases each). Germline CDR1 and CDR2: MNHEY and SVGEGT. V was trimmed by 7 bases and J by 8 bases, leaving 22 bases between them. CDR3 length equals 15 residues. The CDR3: CASITPGPGQSTQYF. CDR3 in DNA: TGTGCCAGCATTACCCCGGGCCCGGGGCAATCTACGCAGTATTTT.

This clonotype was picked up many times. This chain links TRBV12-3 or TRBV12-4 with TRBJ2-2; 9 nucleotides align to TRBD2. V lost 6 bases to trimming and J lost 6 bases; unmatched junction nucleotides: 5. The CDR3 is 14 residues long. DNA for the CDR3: TGTGCCAGCAGCCCTCGACTAGCGGCCGGGGAGCTGTTTTTT. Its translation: CASSPRLAAGELFF.